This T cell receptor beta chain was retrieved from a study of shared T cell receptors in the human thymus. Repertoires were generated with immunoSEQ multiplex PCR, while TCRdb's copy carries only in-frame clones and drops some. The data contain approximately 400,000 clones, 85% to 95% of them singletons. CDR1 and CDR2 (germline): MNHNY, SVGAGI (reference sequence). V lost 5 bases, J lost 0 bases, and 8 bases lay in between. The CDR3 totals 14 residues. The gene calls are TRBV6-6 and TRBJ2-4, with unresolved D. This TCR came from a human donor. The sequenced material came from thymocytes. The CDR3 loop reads CASSVIIAKNIQYF. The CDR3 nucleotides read TGTGCCAGCAGTGTAATTATAGCCAAAAACATTCAGTACTTC.